Shown below are 13 T cell receptor beta chains from a single sample sequenced in a study of pediatric ulcerative colitis (dated by TCRdb to about 2019). The library was prepared using the immunoSEQ multiplex PCR assay. This is the immuneACCESS table as TCRdb keeps it, with only in-frame sequences that have V and J called. A part of the clones is gone; compared with another copy, unresolved V genes explain less than half, and the rest is unexplained. In all, the sample holds roughly 30,000 clones, and roughly 82% of those were seen once. The ten largest account for approximately 4.3% of the sample. The specimen sequenced was blood. These receptors came from a boy younger than 18 with severe ulcerative colitis.

The chain combines TRBV19 with TRBJ2-5; 9 bases fit TRBD1. Germline CDR1 reads LNHDA; CDR2 reads SQIVND (reference sequence). Unmatched junction bases numbered 7, after V lost 4 bases and J lost 4 bases. This CDR3 contains 15 residues. Here the CDR3 DNA reads TGTGCCAGTAGTACGACAGGGGGTATGGGAGAGACCCAGTACTTC. It codes for CASSTTGGMGETQYF.

The chain is built from TRBV6-5 and TRBJ2-2; D perhaps matches TRBD2 (5 bases). The CDR3 is 15 residues long. Per the germline V gene, CDR1 is MNHEY and CDR2 is SVGAGI. Trimming removed 0 bases from V and 6 bases from J, with 11 bases in between. CDR3 sequence (DNA): TGTGCCAGCAGTTACTCCCGGGGTCGGTCCGGGGAGCTGTTTTTT. The encoded protein is CASSYSRGRSGELFF.

This clone appeared a single time. This rearrangement joins TRBV18 to TRBJ2-2, with 8 bases aligning to TRBD1. The CDR3 runs 14 residues. J was trimmed by 4 bases and V by 6 bases; bases with no gene match: 4. Germline V gives CDR1 KGHSH, CDR2 LQKENI. The DNA for the CDR3 is TGTGCCAGCTCGGGGGACAGGACCACCGGGGAGCTGTTTTTT. Amino acid sequence: CASSGDRTTGELFF.

The rearrangement links TRBV6-6 to TRBJ2-3, with 8 bases identical to TRBD2. The germline gives CDR1 MNHNY, CDR2 SVGAGI (reference sequence). This CDR3 region has 15 residues. The V gene end was trimmed by 5 bases and the J gene end by 6 bases; junction bases not matched to a gene: 10. This chain's CDR3 is CASSNIAGRRDTQYF. The CDR3 nucleotides are TGTGCCAGCAGTAACATAGCGGGGAGGCGGGATACGCAGTATTTT.

V usage is TRBV5-1 and J usage is TRBJ1-1; D not resolved. Between the trimmed V and J ends, which lost 1 base and 1 base, there was a span of 8 bases. Germline CDR1 is SGHRS and CDR2 is YFSETQ. The CDR3 extends over 14 amino acids. The CDR3 loop reads CASSLSGKNTEAFF. The CDR3 bases are TGCGCCAGCAGCTTGAGTGGAAAGAACACTGAAGCTTTCTTT.

This sequence joins TRBV9 and TRBJ2-4; 12 nucleotides align to TRBD2. The germline V gene has CDR1 SGDLS and CDR2 YYNGEE. V lost 0 bases and J lost 7; bases outside the gene matches: 8. CDR3 length equals 17 residues. The CDR3 nucleotides read TGTGCCAGCAGCGTAGACCCTAGCGGGGGGGCCGCGAACATTCAGTACTTC. It translates to CASSVDPSGGAANIQYF.

The chain uses TRBV5-4 and TRBJ2-7, with D unresolved. Trimming pared 0 bases from V and 2 bases from J, leaving 6 bases between. The germline CDR1 and CDR2 sequences are SGHNT and YYREEE (reference sequence). This CDR3 region has 13 residues. The CDR3 DNA is TGTGCCAGCAGCTTGGCCGACACCTACGAGCAGTACTTC. Encoded protein: CASSLADTYEQYF.

The J gene is TRBJ2-7, the V gene TRBV5-1, with TRBD1 matching 7 bases. CDR1 and CDR2 from the germline V gene are SGHRS and YFSETQ. V shed 5 bases, J shed 6 bases, and the junction held 5 bases outside the gene matches. The CDR3 length is 12 residues. CDR3 loop: CASSPTGVEQYF. CDR3 DNA: TGCGCCAGCAGTCCCACAGGGGTCGAGCAGTACTTC.

The chain uses TRBV5-6 and TRBJ1-6; a weak D match, TRBD1 (5 bases). The CDR3 has 15 amino acids. Per germline, CDR1 SGHDT and CDR2 YYEEEE. Trimming cost V 3 bases and J 1 base, with 8 bases left between them. The CDR3, as DNA: TGTGCCAGCAGCTCCCAGGGATCCTATAATTCACCCCTCCACTTT. It translates to CASSSQGSYNSPLHF.

The V gene is TRBV7-6, the J gene TRBJ2-5; a weak D match, TRBD1 (5 bases). Between the trimmed V and J ends, which lost 5 bases and 2 bases, there was a span of 15 bases. CDR1 SGHVS and CDR2 FNYEAQ come from the germline V gene. CDR3 size: 15 residues. The DNA of the CDR3 is TGTGCCAGCAGCCACGGACAAGTTGGGCAAGAGACCCAGTACTTC. Its translation is CASSHGQVGQETQYF.

The CDR3 DNA follows: TGTGCCAGCAGCCCGGGGGGCGGGGGCGCGAACAATGAGCAGTTCTTC. Amino acid sequence: CASSPGGGGANNEQFF. V and J are TRBV11-3 and TRBJ2-1, with a tentative D call TRBD2 (7 bases). Trimming cost V 5 bases and J 5 bases, with 19 bases left between them. This CDR3 is built from 16 residues. From germline, CDR1 is SGHNT and CDR2 YENEEA.

This chain uses TRBV7-8 with TRBJ1-1; D call uncertain. The CDR3 sequence is 12 residues long. CDR1 and CDR2 from the germline V gene are SGHVS and FQNEAQ. V was trimmed by 1 base and J by 7 bases, leaving 7 bases between them. The CDR3 region is CASSLGLREAFF. For the CDR3, the DNA is TGTGCCAGCAGCTTAGGTCTGCGTGAAGCTTTCTTT. The variable domain in full, with the rest retrieved from reference TRBV7-8 and TRBJ1-1, is GAGVSQSPRYKVAKRGQDVALRCDPISGHVSLFWYQQALGQGPEFLTYFQNEAQLDKSGLPSDRFFAERPEGSVSTLKIQRTQQEDSAVYLCASSLGLREAFFGQGTRLTVV.

The CDR3 coding sequence is TGTGCCAGCAGCCTTAAAGGGTGGCGTCAGCCCCAGCATTTT. It translates to CASSLKGWRQPQHF. The chain employs TRBV5-6 and TRBJ1-5; D is undetermined. The CDR3 totals 14 residues. CDR1 is SGHDT, CDR2 YYEEEE, per germline. Trimming pared 4 bases from V and 6 bases from J, leaving 14 bases between.